Listed below are T cell receptor beta chains from one sample, sequenced in a study of blood T cell repertoires in COVID-19. Profiled with immunoSEQ multiplex PCR; TCRdb holds only in-frame clones, not every one. The sample shows roughly 200,000 clones, 65% to 90% of them seen only once. Sequencing input: peripheral blood. Source of these receptors: a human donor in a cohort sampled during active COVID-19. Each CDR3 is given with its conserved first and last residue. A D gene is named only where the DNA matches it firmly. Clone size appears in some rows only: once, few, many, or a class for an expanded clone.

V	size	J	D	CDR3	DNA
TRBV18	once	TRBJ2-3	NA	CASSPPASVDTQYF	TGTGCCAGCTCACCACCGGCTAGCGTGGATACGCAGTATTTT
TRBV6-1	NA	TRBJ2-2	TRBD1	CASSGRDRGYTGELFF	TGTGCCAGCAGTGGCCGGGACAGGGGCTACACCGGGGAGCTGTTTTTT
TRBV29-1	once	TRBJ1-1	NA	CSVDPGNTEAFF	TGCAGCGTTGATCCAGGGAACACTGAAGCTTTCTTT
TRBV18	NA	TRBJ1-1	NA	CASSPSMNTEAFF	TGTGCCAGCTCACCTTCCATGAACACTGAAGCTTTCTTT
TRBV11-2	NA	TRBJ1-4	NA	CASSLVVPGLDEKLFF	TGTGCCAGCAGCTTAGTAGTTCCAGGGCTTGATGAAAAACTGTTTTTT
TRBV4-2	NA	TRBJ2-3	TRBD2	CASSQSSGDTDTQYF	TGTGCCAGCAGCCAGTCTAGCGGAGACACAGATACGCAGTATTTT
TRBV9	NA	TRBJ2-1	TRBD2	CASSGAGGRLNEQFF	TGTGCCAGCAGCGGGGCGGGAGGGCGACTGAATGAGCAGTTCTTC
TRBV10-3	NA	TRBJ1-2	NA	CAISETGNYGYTF	TGTGCCATCAGTGAGACAGGGAACTATGGCTACACCTTC
TRBV27	NA	TRBJ2-3	NA	CASSSYRPRDTQYF	TGTGCCAGCAGTTCTTACCGCCCCAGAGATACGCAGTATTTT
TRBV2	NA	TRBJ2-7	TRBD2	CASSLRLAGGGYEQYF	TGTGCCAGCAGTCTAAGACTAGCGGGAGGGGGCTACGAGCAGTACTTC
TRBV18	NA	TRBJ2-5	NA	CASSDSLQETQYF	TGTGCCAGCTCAGACAGTTTGCAGGAGACCCAGTACTTC
TRBV28	few	TRBJ1-5	NA	CASNLYRDNQPQHF	TGTGCCAGCAACCTTTACAGGGACAATCAGCCCCAGCATTTT
TRBV12-3/TRBV12-4	NA	TRBJ2-3	NA	CASSPRGDTQYF	TGTGCCAGCAGTCCCAGGGGAGATACGCAGTATTTT
TRBV9	NA	TRBJ2-2	TRBD1	CASSTRQGAGELFF	TGTGCCAGCAGCACCCGACAGGGAGCCGGGGAGCTGTTTTTT
TRBV5-6	NA	TRBJ2-2	NA	CASSLVTDGYNTGELFF	TGTGCCAGCAGCTTGGTGACAGATGGCTACAACACCGGGGAGCTGTTTTTT
TRBV5-5	NA	TRBJ2-2	NA	CASSPGVGANTGELFF	TGTGCCAGCAGCCCGGGGGTGGGGGCGAACACCGGGGAGCTGTTTTTT
TRBV19	NA	TRBJ2-7	TRBD1	CASSTSGTGSYEQYF	TGTGCCAGTAGTACTTCCGGGACAGGGAGTTACGAGCAGTACTTC
TRBV30	once	TRBJ1-1	NA	CAWSEASNTEAFF	TGTGCCTGGAGTGAAGCCTCGAACACTGAAGCTTTCTTT
TRBV5-1	once	TRBJ1-2	NA	CASSEGPNYGYTF	TGCGCCAGCAGCGAGGGCCCTAACTATGGCTACACCTTC
TRBV2	NA	TRBJ2-4	TRBD2	CASMGEGNLAKNIQYF	TGTGCCAGCATGGGGGAGGGGAATCTAGCCAAAAACATTCAGTACTTC
TRBV28	NA	TRBJ2-7	TRBD2	CASSSPGTSGSAYEQYF	TGTGCCAGCAGTTCCCCCGGGACTAGCGGGAGTGCCTACGAGCAGTACTTC
TRBV7-2	NA	TRBJ2-5	NA	CASSLAPRETQYF	TGTGCCAGCAGTCTTGCTCCCCGGGAGACCCAGTACTTC
TRBV7-8	NA	TRBJ1-1	NA	CASSLAGGPNTEAFF	TGTGCCAGCAGCTTAGCGGGCGGGCCGAACACTGAAGCTTTCTTT
TRBV11-3	many	TRBJ1-1	NA	CASSLDRSTEAFF	TGTGCCAGCAGCTTAGATCGGAGCACTGAAGCTTTCTTT
TRBV5-8	many	TRBJ2-1	TRBD2	CASSVVAGVADEQFF	TGTGCCAGCAGCGTTGTAGCGGGGGTCGCGGATGAGCAGTTCTTC
TRBV4-1	NA	TRBJ1-2	TRBD1	CASSQVFRQGAQDYGYTF	TGCGCCAGCAGCCAAGTATTTAGGCAGGGGGCCCAAGACTATGGCTACACCTTC
TRBV5-1	NA	TRBJ2-7	NA	CASSLTISYEQYF	TGCGCCAGCAGCTTGACTATAAGCTACGAGCAGTACTTC
TRBV15	many	TRBJ2-7	TRBD1	CATGTGVDEQYF	TGTGCCACCGGAACAGGGGTCGACGAGCAGTACTTC
TRBV28	NA	TRBJ1-3	NA	CASSPRDIGNTIYF	TGTGCCAGCAGTCCCCGGGACATCGGAAACACCATATATTTT
TRBV4-2	NA	TRBJ2-7	TRBD2	CASSQVRFTSGSLKGSYEQYF	TGTGCCAGCAGCCAAGTAAGATTCACTAGCGGGAGCTTAAAGGGCTCCTACGAGCAGTACTTC
TRBV15	NA	TRBJ1-1	NA	CATSSQGGTEAFF	TGTGCCACCAGCAGCCAGGGAGGCACTGAAGCTTTCTTT
TRBV18	NA	TRBJ2-7	TRBD2	CASSLTSGSLGEQYF	TGTGCCAGCTCTCTGACTAGCGGGAGCCTCGGAGAGCAGTACTTC
TRBV28	once	TRBJ2-5	TRBD2	CASSPAGGGLSETQYF	TGTGCCAGCAGTCCCGCGGGGGGAGGGCTGTCAGAGACCCAGTACTTC
TRBV7-2	NA	TRBJ2-7	TRBD2	CASTHMTSGSFGEQYF	TGTGCCAGCACCCACATGACTAGCGGGAGTTTTGGGGAGCAGTACTTC
TRBV29-1	NA	TRBJ2-3	NA	CSVGEGGTDTQYF	TGCAGCGTAGGAGAAGGGGGCACAGATACGCAGTATTTT
TRBV7-8	NA	TRBJ2-1	TRBD1	CASSADRGPSSEQFF	TGTGCCAGCAGCGCCGACAGGGGTCCGTCAAGTGAGCAGTTCTTC
TRBV6-5	NA	TRBJ1-4	NA	CASSLGGATNEKLFF	TGTGCCAGCAGTCTTGGGGGCGCAACTAATGAAAAACTGTTTTTT
TRBV5-1	NA	TRBJ2-2	TRBD2	CASSSGTSGRWNTGELFF	TGCGCCAGCAGCTCCGGGACTAGCGGGAGGTGGAACACCGGGGAGCTGTTTTTT